This entry is about one TCR beta chain. The antigen is not known. This sample was included in a study of CXCR3-negative and CXCR3-positive naive CD8 T cells. General study results and limits: Post-cryopreservation CXCR3 expression was partly diminished, and the bulk of assays employed fresh PBMCs. Whereas memory cells differed, naive CXCR3-negative and CXCR3-positive cells shared similar TRBV-TRBJ usage. Compared with CXCR3-negative naive cells, CXCR3-positive naive cells showed more hydrophobic TRB CDR3s.

The germline V gene has CDR1 SGHRS and CDR2 YFSETQ. The CDR3 spans 15 residues. Each TRB cDNA library was prepared by 5' RACE (with UMI labels). TCRdb reprocessed the 5' RACE reads; each CDR3 protein has one entry and no DNA is given. The ten most abundant clones cover nearly 0.5% of a sample with about 150,000 distinct CDR3 sequences. The chain combines TRBV5-1 with TRBJ2-5; the D call of TRBD2 rests on TCRdb alone, since no DNA is present to check it. This receptor was obtained from a human donor in good health. Some clones in this sample may be carry-over from other donors' samples. The sequencing input was naive CXCR3+ CD8+ T cells from blood. Subset here: CD45RO-CCR7+CD27+CD95- naive CD8+ T cells expressing CXCR3 (TNR3+). CDR3 residues: CASSLGGGSGETQYF.